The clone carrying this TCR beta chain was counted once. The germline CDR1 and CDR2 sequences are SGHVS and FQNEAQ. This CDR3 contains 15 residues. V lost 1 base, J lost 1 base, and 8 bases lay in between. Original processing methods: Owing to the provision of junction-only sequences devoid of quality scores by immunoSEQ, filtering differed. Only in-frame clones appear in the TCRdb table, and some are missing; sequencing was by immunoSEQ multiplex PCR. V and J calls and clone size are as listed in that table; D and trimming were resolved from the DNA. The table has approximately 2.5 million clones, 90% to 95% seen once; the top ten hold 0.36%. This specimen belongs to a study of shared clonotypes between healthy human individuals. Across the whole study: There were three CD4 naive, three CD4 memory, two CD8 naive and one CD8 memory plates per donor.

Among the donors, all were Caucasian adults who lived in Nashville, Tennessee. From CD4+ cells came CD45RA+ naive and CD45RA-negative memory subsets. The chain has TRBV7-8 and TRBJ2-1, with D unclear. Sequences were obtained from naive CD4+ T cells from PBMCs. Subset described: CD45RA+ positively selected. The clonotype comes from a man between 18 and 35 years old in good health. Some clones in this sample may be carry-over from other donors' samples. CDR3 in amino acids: CASSLVATSYNEQFF. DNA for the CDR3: TGTGCCAGCAGCTTAGTGGCCACTTCCTACAATGAGCAGTTCTTC.